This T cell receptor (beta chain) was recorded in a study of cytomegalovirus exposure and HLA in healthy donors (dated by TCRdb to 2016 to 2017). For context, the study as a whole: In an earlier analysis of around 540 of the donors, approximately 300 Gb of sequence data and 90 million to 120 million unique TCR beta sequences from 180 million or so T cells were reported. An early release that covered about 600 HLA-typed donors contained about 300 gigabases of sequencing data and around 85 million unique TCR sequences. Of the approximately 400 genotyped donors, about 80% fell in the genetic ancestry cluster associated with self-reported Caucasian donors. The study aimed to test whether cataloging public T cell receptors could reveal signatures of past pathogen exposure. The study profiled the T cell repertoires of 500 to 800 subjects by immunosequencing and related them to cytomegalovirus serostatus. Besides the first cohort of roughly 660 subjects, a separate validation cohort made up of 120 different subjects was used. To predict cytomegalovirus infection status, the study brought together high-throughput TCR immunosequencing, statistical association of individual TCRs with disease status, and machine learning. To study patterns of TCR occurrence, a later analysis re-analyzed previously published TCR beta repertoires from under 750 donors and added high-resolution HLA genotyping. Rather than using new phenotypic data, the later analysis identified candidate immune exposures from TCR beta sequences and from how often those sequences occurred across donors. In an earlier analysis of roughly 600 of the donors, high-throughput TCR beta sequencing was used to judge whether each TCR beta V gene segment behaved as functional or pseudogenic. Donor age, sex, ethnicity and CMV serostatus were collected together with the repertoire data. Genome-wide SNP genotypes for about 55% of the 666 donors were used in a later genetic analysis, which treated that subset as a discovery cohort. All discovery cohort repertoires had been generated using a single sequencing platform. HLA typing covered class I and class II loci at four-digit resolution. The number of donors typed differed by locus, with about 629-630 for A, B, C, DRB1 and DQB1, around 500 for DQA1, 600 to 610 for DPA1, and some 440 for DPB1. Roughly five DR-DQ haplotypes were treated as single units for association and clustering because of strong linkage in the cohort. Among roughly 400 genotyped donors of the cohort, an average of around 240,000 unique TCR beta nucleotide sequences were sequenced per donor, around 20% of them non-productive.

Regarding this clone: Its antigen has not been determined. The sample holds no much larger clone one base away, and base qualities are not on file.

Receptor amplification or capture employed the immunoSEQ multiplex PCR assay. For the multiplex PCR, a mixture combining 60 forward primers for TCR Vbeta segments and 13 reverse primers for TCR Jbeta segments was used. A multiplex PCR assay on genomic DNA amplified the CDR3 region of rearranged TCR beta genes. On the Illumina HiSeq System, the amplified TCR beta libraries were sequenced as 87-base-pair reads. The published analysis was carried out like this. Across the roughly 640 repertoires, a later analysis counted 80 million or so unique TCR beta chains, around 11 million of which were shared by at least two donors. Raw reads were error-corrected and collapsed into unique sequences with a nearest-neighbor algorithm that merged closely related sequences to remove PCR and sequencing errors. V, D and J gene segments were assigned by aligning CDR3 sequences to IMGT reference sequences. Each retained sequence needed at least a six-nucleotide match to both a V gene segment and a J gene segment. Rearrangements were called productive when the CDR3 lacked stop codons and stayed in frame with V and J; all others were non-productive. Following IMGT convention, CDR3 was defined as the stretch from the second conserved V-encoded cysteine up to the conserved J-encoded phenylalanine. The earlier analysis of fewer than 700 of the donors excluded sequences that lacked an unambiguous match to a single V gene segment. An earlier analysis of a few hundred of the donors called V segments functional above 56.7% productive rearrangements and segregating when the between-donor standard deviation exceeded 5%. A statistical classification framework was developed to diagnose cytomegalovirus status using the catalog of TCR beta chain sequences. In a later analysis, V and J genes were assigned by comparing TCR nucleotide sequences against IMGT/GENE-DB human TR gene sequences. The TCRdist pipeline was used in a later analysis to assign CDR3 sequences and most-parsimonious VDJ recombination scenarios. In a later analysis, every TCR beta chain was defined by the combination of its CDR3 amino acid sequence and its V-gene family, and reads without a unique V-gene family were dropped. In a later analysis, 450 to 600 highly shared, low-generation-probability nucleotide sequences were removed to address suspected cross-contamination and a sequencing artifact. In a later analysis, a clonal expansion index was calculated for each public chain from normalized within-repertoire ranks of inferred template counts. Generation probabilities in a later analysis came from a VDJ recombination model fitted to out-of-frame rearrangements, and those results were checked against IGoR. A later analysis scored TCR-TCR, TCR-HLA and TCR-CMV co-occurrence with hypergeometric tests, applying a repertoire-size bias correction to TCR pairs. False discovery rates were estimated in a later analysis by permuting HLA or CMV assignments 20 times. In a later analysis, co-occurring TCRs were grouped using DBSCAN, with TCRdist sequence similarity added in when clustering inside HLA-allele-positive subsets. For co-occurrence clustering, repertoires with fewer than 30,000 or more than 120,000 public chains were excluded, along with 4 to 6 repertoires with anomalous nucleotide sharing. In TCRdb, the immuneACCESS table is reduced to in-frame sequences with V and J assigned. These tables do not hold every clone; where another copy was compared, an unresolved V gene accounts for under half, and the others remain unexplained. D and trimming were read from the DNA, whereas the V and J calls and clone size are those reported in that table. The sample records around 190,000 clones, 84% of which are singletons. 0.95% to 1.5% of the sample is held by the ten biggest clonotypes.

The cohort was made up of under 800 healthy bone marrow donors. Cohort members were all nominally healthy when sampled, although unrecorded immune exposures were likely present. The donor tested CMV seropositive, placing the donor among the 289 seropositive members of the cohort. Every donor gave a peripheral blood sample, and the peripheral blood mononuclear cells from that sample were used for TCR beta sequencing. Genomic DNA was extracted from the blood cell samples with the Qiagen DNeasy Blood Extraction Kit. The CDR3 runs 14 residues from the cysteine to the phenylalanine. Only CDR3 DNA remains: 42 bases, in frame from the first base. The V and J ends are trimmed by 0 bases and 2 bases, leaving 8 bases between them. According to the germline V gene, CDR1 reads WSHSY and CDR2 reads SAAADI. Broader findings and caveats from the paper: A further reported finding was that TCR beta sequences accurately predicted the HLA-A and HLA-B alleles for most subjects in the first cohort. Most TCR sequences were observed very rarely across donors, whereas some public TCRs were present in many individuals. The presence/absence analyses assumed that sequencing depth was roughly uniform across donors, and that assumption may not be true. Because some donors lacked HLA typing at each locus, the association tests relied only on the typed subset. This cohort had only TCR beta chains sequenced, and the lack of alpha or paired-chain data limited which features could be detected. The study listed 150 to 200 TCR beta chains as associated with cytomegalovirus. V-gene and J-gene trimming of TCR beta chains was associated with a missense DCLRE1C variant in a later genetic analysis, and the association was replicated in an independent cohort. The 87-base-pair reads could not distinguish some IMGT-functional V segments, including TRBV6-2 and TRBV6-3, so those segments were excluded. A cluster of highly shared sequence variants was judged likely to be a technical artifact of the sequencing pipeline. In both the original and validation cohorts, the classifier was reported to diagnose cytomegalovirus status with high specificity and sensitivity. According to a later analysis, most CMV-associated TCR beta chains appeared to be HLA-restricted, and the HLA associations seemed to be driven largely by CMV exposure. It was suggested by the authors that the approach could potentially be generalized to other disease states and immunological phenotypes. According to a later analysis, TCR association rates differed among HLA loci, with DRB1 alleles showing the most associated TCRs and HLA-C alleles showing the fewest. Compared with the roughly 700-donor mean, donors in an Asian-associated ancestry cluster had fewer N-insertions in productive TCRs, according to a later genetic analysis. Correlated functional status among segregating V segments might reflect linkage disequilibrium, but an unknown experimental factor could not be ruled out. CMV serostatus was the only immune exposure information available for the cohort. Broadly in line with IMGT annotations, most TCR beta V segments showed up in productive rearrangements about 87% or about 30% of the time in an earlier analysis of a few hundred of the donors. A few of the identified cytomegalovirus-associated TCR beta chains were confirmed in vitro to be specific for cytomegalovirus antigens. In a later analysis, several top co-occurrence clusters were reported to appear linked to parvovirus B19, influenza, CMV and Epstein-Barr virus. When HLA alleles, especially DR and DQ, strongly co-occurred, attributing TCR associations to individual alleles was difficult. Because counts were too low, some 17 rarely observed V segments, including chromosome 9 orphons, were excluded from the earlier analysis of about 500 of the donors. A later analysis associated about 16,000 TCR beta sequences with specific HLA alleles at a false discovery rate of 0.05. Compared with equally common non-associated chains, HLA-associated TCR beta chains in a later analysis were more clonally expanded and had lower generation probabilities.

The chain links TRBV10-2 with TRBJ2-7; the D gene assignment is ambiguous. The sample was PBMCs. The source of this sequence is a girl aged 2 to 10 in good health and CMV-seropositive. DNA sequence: TGCGCCAGCAGTGAGTCCTACGACACCTACGAGCAGTACTTC. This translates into CASSESYDTYEQYF.